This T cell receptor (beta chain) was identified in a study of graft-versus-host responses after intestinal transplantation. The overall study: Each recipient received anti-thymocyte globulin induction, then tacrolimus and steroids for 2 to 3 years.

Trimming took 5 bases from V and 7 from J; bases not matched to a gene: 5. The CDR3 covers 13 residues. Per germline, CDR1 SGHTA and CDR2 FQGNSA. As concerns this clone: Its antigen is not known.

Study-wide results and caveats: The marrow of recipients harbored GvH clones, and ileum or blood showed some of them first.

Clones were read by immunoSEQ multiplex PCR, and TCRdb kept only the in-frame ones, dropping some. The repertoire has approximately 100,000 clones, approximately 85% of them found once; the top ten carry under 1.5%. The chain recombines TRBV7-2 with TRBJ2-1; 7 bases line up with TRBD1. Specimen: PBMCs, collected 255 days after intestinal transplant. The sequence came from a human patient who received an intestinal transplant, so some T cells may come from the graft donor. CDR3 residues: CASSGTTGNEQFF. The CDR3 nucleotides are TGTGCCAGCAGCGGAACGACAGGGAATGAGCAGTTCTTC.